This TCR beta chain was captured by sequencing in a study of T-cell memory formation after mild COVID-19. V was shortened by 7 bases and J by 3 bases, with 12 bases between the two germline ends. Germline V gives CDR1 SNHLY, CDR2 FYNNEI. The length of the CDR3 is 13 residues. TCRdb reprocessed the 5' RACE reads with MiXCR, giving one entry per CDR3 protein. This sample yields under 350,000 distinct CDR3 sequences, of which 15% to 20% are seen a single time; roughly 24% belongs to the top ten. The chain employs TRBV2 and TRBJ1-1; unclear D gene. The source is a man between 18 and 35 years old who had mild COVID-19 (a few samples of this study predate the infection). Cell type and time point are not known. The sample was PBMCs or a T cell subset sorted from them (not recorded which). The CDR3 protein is CASNLGGHTEAFF. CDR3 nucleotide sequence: TGTGCCAGCAACTTAGGCGGACACACTGAAGCTTTCTTT.